This TCR beta chain was captured in a study of T-cell memory formation after mild COVID-19 (dated by TCRdb to the early 2020s). A note on the overall study: Most TCR sequence clusters were specific to one of the two donors. In two donors, T-cell clones that expanded and contracted after mild COVID-19 were followed by sequencing TCRalpha and TCRbeta repertoires longitudinally. Two young, previously healthy adult volunteers, one female and one male, were included in the cohort.

The data were produced on an Illumina NovaSeq 6000. Using 5'RACE with constant-segment primers, TCRalpha and TCRbeta cDNA libraries were constructed, with sample barcodes and unique molecular identifiers added in the process. RNA was extracted from every sample with Trizol reagent. Amplification of the libraries took two PCR steps, and the second step added a second sample barcode plus Illumina TruSeq adapters. Sequencing of libraries was performed on an Illumina NovaSeq with 2 x 150 bp paired-end reads. The original methods were these. Demultiplexing of reads and collapsing into UMI-guided consensus sequences were performed with migec v1.2.7. Using mixcr v2.1.11, UMI consensuses were aligned to TRA and TRB V and J templates and then assembled into clonotypes. A clonotype was counted as expanded or contracted only if both edgeR and NoisET called the change significant, with noise models trained on biological replicates. edgeR calls used a false discovery rate-adjusted p below 0.01 and a log2 fold-change threshold of 1. As an exploratory analysis of dynamics, max-normalized trajectories of the 1000 most abundant clonotypes were examined by PCA with hierarchical clustering. Each responding clone was given a CD4 or CD8 phenotype based on the CD4+ and CD8+ repertoires, which had been sequenced separately. In TCRdb, the public reads were trimmed at Q25 with fastp and aligned with MiXCR, with productive beta chains retained. Rows matching on CDR3 protein sequence are summarized as one entry with the most common DNA and genes. The V and J calls here are based on TCRdb, not the publication. This sample holds 450,000 or so distinct CDR3 sequences; roughly 23% were observed only once. The ten most abundant clones make up approximately 12% of the sample.

As to this clonotype: The specificity of this receptor is unknown. No qualities accompany the bases; no much larger clone lies one base away.

CDR1 and CDR2 are read off the germline V gene (reference sequence) as LGHDT and YNNKEL. Trimmed from V: 1 base; trimmed from J: 3 bases; junction bases lacking a gene match: 0. From the cysteine up to the phenylalanine, the CDR3 has a length of 16 residues. The read is trimmed to its CDR3 DNA, 48 bases read in frame from base 1. Ficoll-Paque density gradient centrifugation was used to isolate PBMCs. Broader findings and caveats from the paper: Whether the second-wave clones peaking on day 37 were SARS-CoV-2 specific was not confirmed. Some responding clones were detected in pre-infection memory, suggesting pre-existing cross-reactive memory T cells joined the SARS-CoV-2 response. Contracting CD4+ clones appeared mostly in the CM and EM memory subsets, whereas CD8+ clones were enriched in EMRA. Only two mild cases were covered in the study, and larger cohorts including severe cases with pre-infection samples were considered necessary. Clones contracting from day 15 to 85 had balanced CD4/CD8 phenotypes, while a second wave expanding from day 15 to 37 was biased towards CD4+.

The sequenced sample was PBMCs or a T cell subset sorted from them (not recorded which). The chain was built from TRBV3-1 and TRBJ2-2, with 12 middle bases fitting TRBD1. The TCR comes from an adult woman who had mild COVID-19 (a few samples of this study predate the infection). The sample titles of this study are shuffled in the database, so cell type and time point are left out; the donor was told from shared clones. The CDR3 in this case is CASSQGDRGHTGELFF. Read as DNA, the sequence is TGTGCCAGCAGCCAAGGGGACAGGGGGCACACCGGGGAGCTGTTTTTT.